One and the same sample provided the 18 T cell receptor beta chains below, sequenced in a study of patients and donors after allogeneic stem cell transplantation. TCRdb re-derived calls from the RT-PCR reads in MiXCR, one entry per CDR3 protein. The sample contains roughly 200,000 distinct CDR3 sequences, around 41% of which appear only once. Sequenced: blood, either unsorted or a sorted T cell fraction (not recorded which). These TCRs come from a human donor who was either an allogeneic HSCT recipient or a stem cell or donor lymphocyte infusion donor (not recorded which). It is not recorded whose cells these are; they may come from a transplant donor.

The J gene is TRBJ1-2, the V gene TRBV20-1, with TRBD1 matching over 11 bases. Per germline, CDR1 DFQATT and CDR2 SNEGSKA (reference sequence). The CDR3 covers 12 residues. After removal of 6 bases from V and 5 bases from J, the junction contained 2 bases not matched to a gene. For the CDR3, the DNA is TGCAGTGCGGGACAGGGGGTGTATGGCTACACCTTC. As protein: CSAGQGVYGYTF.

This sequence joins TRBV20-1 and TRBJ2-7; weak D call: TRBD1 (5 bases). The CDR3 loop spans 13 amino acids. The ends were cut back, 6 bases at V and 6 bases at J, with 18 bases in the middle. Germline lookup yields CDR1 DFQATT and CDR2 SNEGSKA (reference sequence). CDR3 nucleotides: TGCAGTGCCAGTCTGGCAGGGTCGGGCGAGCAGTACTTC. Translation gives CSASLAGSGEQYF.

This clonotype was seen only a few times. The rearrangement uses TRBV18 and TRBJ2-5, with D unclear. Trimming pared 1 base from V and 9 bases from J, leaving 9 bases between. Germline CDR1 is KGHSH and CDR2 is LQKENI. The CDR3 loop spans 12 amino acids. The CDR3 loop reads CASSPQEDAQYF. The CDR3 region has the DNA TGTGCCAGCTCACCACAGGAAGACGCCCAGTACTTC.

This clonotype was observed a handful of times. This chain uses TRBV12-3 or TRBV12-4 with TRBJ1-5; 7 bases fit TRBD1. The CDR3 loop spans 12 amino acids. The V gene end was trimmed by 6 bases and the J gene end by 11 bases; junction bases not matched to a gene: 7. The DNA of the CDR3 is TGTGCCAGCAGCCCAGGGGGAACAGCCCAGCATTTT. It yields the protein CASSPGGTAQHF.

This clonotype has only a few counts. The chain joins TRBV12-3 or TRBV12-4 to TRBJ1-5, with a weak D call TRBD1 (5 bases). Trimming stripped 6 bases from V and 0 bases from J, with 9 bases between. There are 14 residues in the CDR3. CDR3 nucleotides: TGTGCCAGCAGGCAGGGATATAGCAATCAGCCCCAGCATTTT. It yields the protein CASRQGYSNQPQHF.

The chain couples TRBV20-1 to TRBJ1-6, with D unresolved. This CDR3 is built from 13 residues. CDR1 is DFQATT, CDR2 SNEGSKA, per germline (reference sequence). V shed 6 bases and J shed 5 bases, with 11 bases lying between them. CDR3: CSAQRIDNSPLHF. CDR3 nucleotide sequence: TGCAGTGCACAGAGAATAGATAATTCACCCCTCCACTTT.

This clonotype appeared many times. This CDR3 reads CASSFGPPNTEAFF. CDR3 coding DNA: TGTGCCAGCAGTTTTGGTCCCCCGAACACTGAAGCTTTCTTT. The rearrangement links TRBV12-3 or TRBV12-4 to TRBJ1-1; D gene unclear. There are 14 residues in the CDR3. V was cut by 3 bases and J by 1 base, with 9 bases left in between.

This clonotype appeared a few times. The genes are TRBV13 and TRBJ1-1; D remains ambiguous. Trimming cost V 5 bases and J 1 base, with 11 bases left between them. The CDR3 is 14 residues long. Germline V lookup: CDR1 PRHDT, CDR2 FYEKMQ (reference sequence). This CDR3 reads CASSVDGSNTEAFF. The CDR3 DNA reads TGTGCCAGCAGCGTCGACGGGTCGAACACTGAAGCTTTCTTT.

This clonotype was counted between two and nine times. The chain couples TRBV27 to TRBJ1-2, with 7 nucleotides matching TRBD1. This CDR3 region has 15 residues. Trimming removed 0 bases from V and 8 bases from J; junction bases left unmatched: 9. Germline CDR1 and CDR2: MNHEY and SMNVEV (reference sequence). Here the CDR3 reads CASSLSRRGGRGYTF. In DNA form, the CDR3 reads TGTGCCAGCAGTTTATCCCGCAGGGGGGGAAGGGGCTACACCTTC.

This clonotype came up a few times. This chain's CDR3 is CASSQAPRTEYGYTF. CDR3 sequence (DNA): TGCGCCAGCAGCCAAGCCCCAAGGACAGAGTATGGCTACACCTTC. The chain employs TRBV4-1 and TRBJ1-2; a weak D match, TRBD1 (6 bases). CDR1 MGHRA and CDR2 YSYEKL come from the germline V gene. The CDR3 extends over 15 amino acids. V lost 1 base and J 5 bases, leaving 14 bases between the germline ends.

V gene TRBV20-1 combines with J gene TRBJ1-5, with D hard to call. The V and J ends lost 0 bases and 7 bases respectively, with 19 bases between them. The CDR3 spans 16 residues. CDR1 is DFQATT, CDR2 SNEGSKA, per germline (reference sequence). CDR3 DNA: TGCAGTGCTAGAGATTTCCGGAAGGACCTGGGGCAGCCCCAGCATTTT. Translated, it gives CSARDFRKDLGQPQHF.

The chain has TRBV14 and TRBJ1-1; tentatively, D is TRBD1 (6 bases). This CDR3 spans 14 amino acids. Deletions cut 2 bases from V and 4 bases from J, with 11 bases between. The germline V gene has CDR1 SGHDN and CDR2 FVKESK. The CDR3 sequence is CASSQWQGFTEAFF. Here the CDR3 DNA reads TGTGCCAGCAGCCAATGGCAGGGGTTCACTGAAGCTTTCTTT.

In this sample, this clonotype turned up a few times. This chain uses TRBV5-1 with TRBJ1-1; 10 bases fit TRBD1. Germline V gene sequence: CDR1 SGHRS, CDR2 YFSETQ. The junction had 7 bases not matched to a gene; V was cut back by 4 bases and J by 4 bases. This CDR3 comprises 15 residues. CDR3 nucleotides: TGCGCCAGCAGCGGCTGGGACAGGGGTGGCACTGAAGCTTTCTTT. Protein product: CASSGWDRGGTEAFF.

The sample holds many counts of this clonotype. In DNA form, the CDR3 reads TGTGCCAGCAGCCGGACAGGGAATGAGCAGTTCTTC. It yields the protein CASSRTGNEQFF. The gene calls are TRBV7-6 and TRBJ2-1; 8 nucleotides line up with TRBD1. Germline loops: CDR1 SGHVS, CDR2 FNYEAQ. This CDR3 spans 12 amino acids. The V and J ends lost 5 bases and 7 bases, in that order; junction bases with no gene match: 1.

The chain links TRBV7-2 to TRBJ2-1; the D gene is possibly TRBD2 (5 bases). CDR3 length: 13 residues. Germline CDR1 reads SGHTA; CDR2 reads FQGNSA. V was shortened by 4 bases and J by 7 bases, with 11 bases between the two germline ends. CDR3 in DNA: TGTGCCAGCAGCTCCCCAAGCGGAAATGAGCAGTTCTTC. Translated, it gives CASSSPSGNEQFF.

The rearrangement uses TRBV24-1 and TRBJ2-5; 8 bases match TRBD1. Losses at the gene ends were 0 bases for V and 2 bases for J; bases not matched to a gene: 1. The CDR3 sequence is 15 residues long. Per the germline V gene, CDR1 is KGHDR and CDR2 is SFDVKD. In DNA form, the CDR3 reads TGTGCCACCAGTGATTTGCGGACAGGGCAAGAGACCCAGTACTTC. This gives the protein CATSDLRTGQETQYF.

This clonotype was seen more than once but under ten times. The chain joins TRBV7-9 to TRBJ1-3; D not certain. Per germline, CDR1 SEHNR and CDR2 FQNEAQ (reference sequence). The ends were cut back, 5 bases at V and 0 bases at J, with 11 bases in the middle. This CDR3 has 15 amino acids. The CDR3 coding sequence is TGTGCCAGCAGCCCACGACGGGTCTCTGGAAACACCATATATTTT. The encoded protein is CASSPRRVSGNTIYF.

The chain carries TRBV7-8 and TRBJ2-1, with 8 nucleotides matching TRBD2. The V and J ends lost 5 bases and 0 bases, in that order; junction bases with no gene match: 6. The CDR3 runs 16 residues. Germline loops: CDR1 SGHVS, CDR2 FQNEAQ. DNA for the CDR3: TGTGCCAGCAGCCCCCGTAGCGGGATCTCCTACAATGAGCAGTTCTTC. It is translated as CASSPRSGISYNEQFF.